Sequencing of this TCR beta chain was carried out in a study of regulatory T cells in long-lasting Graves disease. Study results and caveats: Among samples with persistent disease, TRBV28, TRBJ1-2 and TRBJ2-5 were favored. Compared with new cases, persistent Graves' patients showed reduced TCR diversity. Blood alone, not thyroid tissue, was studied.

This CDR3 comprises 15 residues. Looked up from germline, CDR1 is KGHSH and CDR2 is LQKENI. Between the trimmed V and J ends, which lost 5 bases and 1 base, there was a span of 9 bases. Sequencing libraries for TCR beta were prepared with iRepertoire HTBI primers and Arm-PCR of CDR3 regions. TCRdb processed the multiplex PCR reads anew with MiXCR; each CDR3 protein has one entry. The sample includes over 450,000 distinct CDR3 sequences, about 22% of them seen just once. This clonotype was seen once. Its antigen is currently unknown. Time point meaning: persistent/refractory GD, antithyroid drugs over 5 years with positive TRAb. There was RNA extracted from PBMCs, and the TCR library was made from it.

The sample in question was peripheral blood mononuclear cells (PBMCs), obtained when the disease was refractory, from a patient treated with antithyroid drugs. The chain uses TRBV18 and TRBJ1-6; perhaps TRBD1 as D (5 bases). The origin of this receptor is a female donor with Graves disease. This chain's CDR3 is CASSVDISYNSPLHF. CDR3 DNA: TGTGCCAGCTCAGTGGACATTTCCTATAATTCACCCCTCCACTTT.